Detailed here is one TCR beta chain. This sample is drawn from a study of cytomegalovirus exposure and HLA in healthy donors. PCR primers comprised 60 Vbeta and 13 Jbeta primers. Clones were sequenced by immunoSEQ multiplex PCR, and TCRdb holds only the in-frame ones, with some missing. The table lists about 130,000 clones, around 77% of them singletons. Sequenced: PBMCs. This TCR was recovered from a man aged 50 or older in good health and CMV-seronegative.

CDR3 DNA sequence: TGTGCCACCTCGGGGGGGGCGCCTAACTATGGCTACACCTTC. Translating gives CATSGGAPNYGYTF. This rearrangement joins TRBV10-3 to TRBJ1-2; D is perhaps TRBD1 (6 bases). Germline CDR1 reads ENHRY; CDR2 reads SYGVKD. V was shortened by 10 bases and J by 0 bases, with 15 bases between the two germline ends. There are 14 residues in the CDR3.